These 3 T cell receptor beta chains originate from one sample sequenced in a study of CD8 T cells in ankylosing spondylitis. Regarding the study as a whole: Within ankylosing spondylitis blood, a TCR beta motif made up of eight highly homologous variants appeared to be characteristic.

No antigen has been identified for these receptors. TCRdb reprocessed the 5' RACE reads via MiXCR and lists one record per CDR3 protein. Of 700,000 or so distinct CDR3 sequences in the sample, around 20% were seen once. Material for sequencing was blood, either unsorted or a sorted T cell fraction (not recorded which). All receptors derive from a male donor with ankylosing spondylitis.

The sample holds a few counts of this clonotype. The chain combines TRBV4-2 with TRBJ1-6; the D gene is possibly TRBD1 (5 bases). Trimming stripped 5 bases from V and 10 bases from J, with 9 bases between. CDR3 length: 12 amino acids. Germline loops: CDR1 LGHNA, CDR2 YNFKEQ. Here the CDR3 reads CASSGGDSPLHF. The CDR3 DNA is TGTGCCAGCAGCGGCGGGGACTCACCCCTCCACTTT.

The chain combines TRBV11-1 with TRBJ2-7, with 9 bases matching TRBD2. The trim removed 2 bases at V and 6 bases at J, leaving 8 bases unmatched. This CDR3 comprises 15 residues. Germline CDR1 SGHAT, CDR2 FQDESV (reference sequence). CDR3 bases: TGTGCCAGCAGCTTACTACTAGCGGGTGCTCTCGAGCAGTACTTC. Translated: CASSLLLAGALEQYF.

The chain's CDR3 is CSASGAEPSTGELFF. The CDR3 nucleotides are TGCAGTGCTAGTGGGGCAGAACCATCCACCGGGGAGCTGTTTTTT. This chain links TRBV20-1 with TRBJ2-2; weak D call: TRBD1 (5 bases). CDR1 and CDR2 from the germline V gene are DFQATT and SNEGSKA (reference sequence). Trimming took 3 bases from V and 4 from J, leaving 15 bases between them. The CDR3 loop spans 15 amino acids.